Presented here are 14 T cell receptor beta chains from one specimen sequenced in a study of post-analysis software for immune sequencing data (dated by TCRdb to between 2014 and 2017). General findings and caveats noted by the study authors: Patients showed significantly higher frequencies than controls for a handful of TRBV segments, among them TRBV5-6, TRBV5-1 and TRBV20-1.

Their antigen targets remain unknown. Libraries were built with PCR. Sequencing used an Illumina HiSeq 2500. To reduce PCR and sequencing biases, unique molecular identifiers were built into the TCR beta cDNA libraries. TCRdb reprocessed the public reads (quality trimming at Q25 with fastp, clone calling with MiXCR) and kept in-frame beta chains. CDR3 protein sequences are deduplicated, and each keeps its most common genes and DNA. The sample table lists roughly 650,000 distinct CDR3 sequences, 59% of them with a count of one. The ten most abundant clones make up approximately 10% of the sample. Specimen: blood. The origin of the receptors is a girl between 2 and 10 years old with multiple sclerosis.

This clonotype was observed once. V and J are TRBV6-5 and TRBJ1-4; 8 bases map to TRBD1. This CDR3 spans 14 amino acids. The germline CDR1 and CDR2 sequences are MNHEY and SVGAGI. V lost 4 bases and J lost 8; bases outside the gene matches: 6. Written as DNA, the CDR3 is TGTGCCAGCAGTTTGGACAGGGTGCGGGAAAAACTGTTTTTT. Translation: CASSLDRVREKLFF.

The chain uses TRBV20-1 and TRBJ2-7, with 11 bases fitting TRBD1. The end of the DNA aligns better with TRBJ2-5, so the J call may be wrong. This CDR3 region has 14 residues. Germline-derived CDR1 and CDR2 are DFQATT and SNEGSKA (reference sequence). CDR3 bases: TGCAGTGCTGATAGGGACAGGGGGGTGAAGACCCAGTACTTC. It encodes CSADRDRGVKTQYF.

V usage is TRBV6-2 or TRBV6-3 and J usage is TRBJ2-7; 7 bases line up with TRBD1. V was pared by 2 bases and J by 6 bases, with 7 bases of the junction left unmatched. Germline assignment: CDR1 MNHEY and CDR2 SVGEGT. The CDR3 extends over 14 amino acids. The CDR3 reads CASSYMAGGREQYF. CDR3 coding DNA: TGTGCCAGCAGTTACATGGCAGGGGGTCGCGAGCAGTACTTC.

CDR3 protein: CSASGQGPKKTQYF. CDR3 DNA sequence: TGCAGTGCTAGCGGCCAGGGACCTAAGAAGACCCAGTACTTC. The chain is built from TRBV20-1 and TRBJ2-5, with D perhaps matching TRBD1 or TRBD2 (5 bases each). The CDR3 is made up of 14 amino acids. Trimming pared 3 bases from V and 6 bases from J, leaving 17 bases between. Germline CDR1 DFQATT, CDR2 SNEGSKA (reference sequence).

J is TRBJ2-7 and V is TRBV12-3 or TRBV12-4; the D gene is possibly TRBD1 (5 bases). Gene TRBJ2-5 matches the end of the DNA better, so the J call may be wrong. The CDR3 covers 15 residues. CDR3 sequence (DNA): TGTGCCAGCAGACCACTTTACGCTAAAAGGGGGACCCAGTACTTC. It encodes CASRPLYAKRGTQYF.

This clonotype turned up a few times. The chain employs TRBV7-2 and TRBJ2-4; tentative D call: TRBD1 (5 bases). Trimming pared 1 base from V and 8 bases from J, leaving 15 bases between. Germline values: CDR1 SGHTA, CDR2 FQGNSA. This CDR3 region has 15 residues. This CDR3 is CASSLGGSTYDIQYF. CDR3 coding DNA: TGTGCCAGCAGCTTAGGGGGCAGCACCTATGACATTCAGTACTTC.

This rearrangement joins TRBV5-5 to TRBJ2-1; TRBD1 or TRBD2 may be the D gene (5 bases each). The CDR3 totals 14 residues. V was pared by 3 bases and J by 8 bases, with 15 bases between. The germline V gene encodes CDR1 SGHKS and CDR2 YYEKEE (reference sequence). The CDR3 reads CASSSGALGDEQFF. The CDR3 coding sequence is TGTGCCAGCAGCTCCGGGGCCTTGGGGGATGAGCAGTTCTTC.

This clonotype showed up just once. CDR3 region: CASSYSTNTGELFF. CDR3 DNA sequence: TGTGCCAGCAGTTACTCGACTAACACCGGGGAGCTGTTTTTT. The chain employs TRBV6-2 or TRBV6-3 and TRBJ2-2; no reliable D call. Germline loops: CDR1 MNHEY, CDR2 SVGEGT. The germline V and J ends were trimmed by 0 bases and 2 bases, with 4 bases remaining between them. The CDR3 consists of 14 residues.

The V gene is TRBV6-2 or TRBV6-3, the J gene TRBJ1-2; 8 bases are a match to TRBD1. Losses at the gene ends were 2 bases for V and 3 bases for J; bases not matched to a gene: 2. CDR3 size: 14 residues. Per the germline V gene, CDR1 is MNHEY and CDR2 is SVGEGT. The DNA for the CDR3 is TGTGCCAGCAGTTACCCGGACAGGGACTATGGCTACACCTTC. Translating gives CASSYPDRDYGYTF.

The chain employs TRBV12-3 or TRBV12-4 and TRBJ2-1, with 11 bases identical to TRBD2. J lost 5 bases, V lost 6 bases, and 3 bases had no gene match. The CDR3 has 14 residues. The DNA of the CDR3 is TGTGCCAGCAGGGGACTAGCGGATCACAATGAGCAGTTCTTC. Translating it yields CASRGLADHNEQFF.

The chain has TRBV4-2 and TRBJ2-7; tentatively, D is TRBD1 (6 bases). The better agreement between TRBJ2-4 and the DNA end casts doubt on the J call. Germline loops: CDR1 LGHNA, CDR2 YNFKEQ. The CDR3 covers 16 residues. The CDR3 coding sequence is TGTGCCAGCAGCCAAGTGGGGGCTCCTGGAGAGAGCATTCAGTACTTC. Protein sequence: CASSQVGAPGESIQYF.

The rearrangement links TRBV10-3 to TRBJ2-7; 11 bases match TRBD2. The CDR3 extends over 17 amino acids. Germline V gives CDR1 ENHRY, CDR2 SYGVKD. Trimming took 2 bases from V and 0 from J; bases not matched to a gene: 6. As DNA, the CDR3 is TGTGCCATCAGTGAGGGCGGACTAGCGGGCAGCTCCTACGAGCAGTACTTC. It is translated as CAISEGGLAGSSYEQYF.

The CDR3 region is CASRLLKDLRVKYEQYF. The CDR3 DNA follows: TGTGCCAGCAGACTATTGAAGGATCTCAGGGTTAAATACGAGCAGTACTTC. The gene calls are TRBV2 and TRBJ2-7, with a tentative D call TRBD1 (5 bases). This CDR3 spans 17 amino acids. Germline loops: CDR1 SNHLY, CDR2 FYNNEI. Trimming removed 6 bases at V and 4 bases at J, with 25 bases between.

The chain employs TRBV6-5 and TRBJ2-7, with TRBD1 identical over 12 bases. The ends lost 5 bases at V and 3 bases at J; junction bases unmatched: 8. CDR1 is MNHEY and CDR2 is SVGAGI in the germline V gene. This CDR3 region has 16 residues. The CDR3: CASSLYGTGGFYEQYF. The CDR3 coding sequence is TGTGCCAGCAGTCTATACGGGACAGGGGGCTTCTACGAGCAGTACTTC.